The 3 T cell receptor beta chains reported below all come from one sample, sequenced in a study of T cell responses to AZD1222 COVID-19 vaccine. Using immunoSEQ multiplex PCR, the repertoire was profiled, and TCRdb retains in-frame clones only, with some absent. This sample has about 110,000 clones, with around 90% found just once. Sequenced material: peripheral blood, taken on day 0 of MenACWY control vaccination. The receptors come from an adult in good health.

V and J are TRBV5-1 and TRBJ1-4, with D possibly matching TRBD1 (5 bases). CDR3 length: 15 amino acids. Trimming took 2 bases from V and 7 from J, leaving 15 bases between them. CDR1 and CDR2 from the germline V gene are SGHRS and YFSETQ. In nucleotides, the CDR3 is TGCGCCAGCAGCTTTTCCGGGACCGCACGTGAAAAACTGTTTTTT. It encodes CASSFSGTAREKLFF. The entire variable domain, with the rest obtained from reference TRBV5-1 and TRBJ1-4, is as follows: KAGVTQTPRYLIKTRGQQVTLSCSPISGHRSVSWYQQTPGQGLQFLFEYFSETQRNKGNFPGRFSGRQFSNSRSEMNVSTLELGDSALYLCASSFSGTAREKLFFGSGTQLSVL.

The V and J genes are TRBV19 and TRBJ2-7; 11 nucleotides agree with TRBD2. The germline V gene encodes CDR1 LNHDA and CDR2 SQIVND (reference sequence). This CDR3 region has 14 residues. V lost 5 bases to trimming and J lost 4 bases; unmatched junction nucleotides: 4. CDR3 sequence: CASSYGLAGYEQYF. CDR3 bases: TGTGCCAGTAGTTATGGACTAGCGGGTTACGAGCAGTACTTC.

The rearrangement uses TRBV5-5 and TRBJ1-1; D unclear. Germline V gene lookup returns CDR1 SGHKS and CDR2 YYEKEE (reference sequence). This CDR3 is built from 13 residues. The ends were cut back, 2 bases at V and 0 bases at J, with 5 bases in the middle. The CDR3 loop is CASSFWMNTEAFF. Here the CDR3 DNA reads TGTGCCAGCAGCTTTTGGATGAACACTGAAGCTTTCTTT.